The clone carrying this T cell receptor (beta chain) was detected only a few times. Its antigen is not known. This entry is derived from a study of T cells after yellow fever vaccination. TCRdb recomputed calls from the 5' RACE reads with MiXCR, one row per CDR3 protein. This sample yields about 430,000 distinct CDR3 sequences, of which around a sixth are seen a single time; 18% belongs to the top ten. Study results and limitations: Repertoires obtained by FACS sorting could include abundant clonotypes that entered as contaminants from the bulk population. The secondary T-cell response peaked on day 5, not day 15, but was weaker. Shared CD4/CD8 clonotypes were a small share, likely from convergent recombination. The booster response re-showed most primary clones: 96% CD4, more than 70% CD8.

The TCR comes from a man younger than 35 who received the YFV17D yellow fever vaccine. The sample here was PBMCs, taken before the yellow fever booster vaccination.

The CDR3 sequence is CASSDARDTQYF. The CDR3 DNA reads TGTGCCAGCAGCGACGCTAGAGATACGCAGTATTTT. The chain employs TRBV9 and TRBJ2-3; no reliable D call. The CDR3 has 12 residues. Between the trimmed V and J ends, which lost 3 bases and 5 bases, there was a span of 7 bases. Germline loops: CDR1 SGDLS, CDR2 YYNGEE.